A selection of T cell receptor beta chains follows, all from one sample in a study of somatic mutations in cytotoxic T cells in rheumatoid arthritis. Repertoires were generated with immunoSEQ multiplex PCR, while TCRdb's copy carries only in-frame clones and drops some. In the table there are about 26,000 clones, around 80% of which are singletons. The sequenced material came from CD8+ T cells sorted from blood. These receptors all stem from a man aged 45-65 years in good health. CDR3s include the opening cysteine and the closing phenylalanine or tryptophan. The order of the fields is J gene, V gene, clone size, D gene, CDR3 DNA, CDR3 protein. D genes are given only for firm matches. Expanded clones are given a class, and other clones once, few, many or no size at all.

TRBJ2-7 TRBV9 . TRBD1 TGTGCCAGCGGACAGGGGAGCTCCTACGAGCAGTACTTC CASGQGSSYEQYF
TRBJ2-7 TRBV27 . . TGTGCCAGCACCCCCTCATGGGGGGAGTTCTCCTACGAGCAGTACTTC CASTPSWGEFSYEQYF
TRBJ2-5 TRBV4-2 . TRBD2 TGTGCCAGCAGCCCCGGGACTAGCGCCCAAGAGACCCAGTACTTC CASSPGTSAQETQYF
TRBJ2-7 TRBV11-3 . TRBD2 TGTGCCAGCAGCATCAGACTAGCGGGAGACCGGGGCGAGCAGTACTTC CASSIRLAGDRGEQYF
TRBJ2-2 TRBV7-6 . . TGTGCCAGCAGCTCCCGACGTGATTTGAGCGGGGAGCTGTTTTTT CASSSRRDLSGELFF
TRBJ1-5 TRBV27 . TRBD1 TGTGCCAGCAGTTTGAGGTACAGGGGGAAGAATCAGCCCCAGCATTTT CASSLRYRGKNQPQHF
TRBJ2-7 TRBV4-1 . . TGCGCCAGCAGCCACGAACTAGGTTTCTACGAGCAGTACTTC CASSHELGFYEQYF
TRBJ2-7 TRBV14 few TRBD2 TGTGCCAGCAGCCAAGGTGGACTAGCGGGGAGGGAGCAGTACTTC CASSQGGLAGREQYF
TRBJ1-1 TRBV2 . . TGTGCCAGCAGAGGAAAGAATGAAGCTTTCTTT CASRGKNEAFF
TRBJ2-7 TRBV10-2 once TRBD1 TGCGCCAGCAGTGAAATGGGGACAGGGGCCCAATCCCAGTACTTC CASSEMGTGAQSQYF
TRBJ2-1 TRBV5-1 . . TGCGCCAGCAGCTTGGGATTTGAGGATGAGCAGTTCTTC CASSLGFEDEQFF
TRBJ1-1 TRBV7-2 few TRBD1 TGTGCCAGCAGCCCGGGACAGAAATTCGCTGAAGCTTTCTTT CASSPGQKFAEAFF
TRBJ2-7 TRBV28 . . TGTGCCAGCAGCCTCGGCTACGAGCAGTACTTC CASSLGYEQYF
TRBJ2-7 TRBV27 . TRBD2 TGTGCCAGCTGCTGTAGCGGGAGGGCGGACGAGCAGTACTTC CASCCSGRADEQYF
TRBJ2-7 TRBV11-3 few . TGTGCCAGCAGCTTACCCGGGCGCGAGCAGTACTTC CASSLPGREQYF
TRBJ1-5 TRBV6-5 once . TGTGCCAGCAGTTACTCGGGGAGCAATCAGCCCCAGCATTTT CASSYSGSNQPQHF
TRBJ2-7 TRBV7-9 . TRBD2 TGTGCCAGCAGCGAAACTAGCGGCTACGAGCAGTACTTC CASSETSGYEQYF
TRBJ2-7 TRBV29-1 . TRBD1 TGCAGCGTTCCGGGACAGGGACCGTCCGGCTACGAGCAGTACTTC CSVPGQGPSGYEQYF
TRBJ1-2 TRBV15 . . TGTGCCACCAGCAGAGACCACTTC CATSRDHF
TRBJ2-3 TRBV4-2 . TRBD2 TGTGCCAGCAGCCAAGATCTTTGGTCTAGCGGGAGAGTGGATACGCAGTATTTT CASSQDLWSSGRVDTQYF
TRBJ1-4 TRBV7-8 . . TGTGCCAGCAGCTTCTTAGGTTTAAGGGATGAAAAACTGTTTTTT CASSFLGLRDEKLFF
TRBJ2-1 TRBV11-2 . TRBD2 TGTGCCAGCAGCCCACGGACTAGCGGGAGGGCCGGGTACAATGAGCAGTTCTTC CASSPRTSGRAGYNEQFF
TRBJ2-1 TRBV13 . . TGTGCCAGCAGCCCTTACCCTGCCAATGAGCAGTTCTTC CASSPYPANEQFF
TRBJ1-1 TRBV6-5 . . TGTGCCAGCAGTTCGGGAGGCGTCACTGAAGCTTTCTTT CASSSGGVTEAFF
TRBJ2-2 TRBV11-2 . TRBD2 TGTGCCAGCAGCTTCGCGACTAGCGGGAAATCCGGGGAGCTGTTTTTT CASSFATSGKSGELFF
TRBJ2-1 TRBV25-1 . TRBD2 TGTGCCAGCAGCCTCCCGGGTCTAGCGGGATACAGTGAGCAGTTCTTC CASSLPGLAGYSEQFF
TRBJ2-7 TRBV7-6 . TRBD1 TGTGCCAGCAGCTATTCCGGGACAGAGGACTACGAGCAGTACTTC CASSYSGTEDYEQYF
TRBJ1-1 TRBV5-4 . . TGTGCCAGCAGATCCAGGGAGTGGGACACTGAAGCTTTCTTT CASRSREWDTEAFF
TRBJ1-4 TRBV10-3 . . TGTGCCATCAGTAGACAGGCAACTAATGAAAAACTGTTTTTT CAISRQATNEKLFF
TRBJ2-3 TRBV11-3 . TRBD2 TGTGCCAGCAGCTTATTGACTAGCGGGAGATCGCAGTATTTT CASSLLTSGRSQYF
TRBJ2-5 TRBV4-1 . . TGCGCCAGCAGCCAAGAGGAGGGTTGGGAGACCCAGTACTTC CASSQEEGWETQYF
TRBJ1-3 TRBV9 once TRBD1 TGTGCCAGCAGCGTGGGACAGGTCTCTGGAAACACCATATATTTT CASSVGQVSGNTIYF
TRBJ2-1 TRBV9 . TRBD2 TGTGCCAGCAGCGTAGGGGGAGGGCGGGGCAATGAGCAGTTCTTC CASSVGGGRGNEQFF
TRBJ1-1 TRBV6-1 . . TGTGCCAGCAGTGGGGTGGGGAACACTGAAGCTTTCTTT CASSGVGNTEAFF
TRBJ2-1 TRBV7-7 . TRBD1 TGTGCCAGCAGTCTTCGGGACAGCTCCTACAATGAGCAGTTCTTC CASSLRDSSYNEQFF
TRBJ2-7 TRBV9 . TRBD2 TGTGCCAGCAGCGGGAGCGGGACCAACTACGAGCAGTACTTC CASSGSGTNYEQYF
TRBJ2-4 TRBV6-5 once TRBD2 TGTGCCAGCAGTTCCTTGCGGGGGGGGACCAAAAACATTCAGTACTTC CASSSLRGGTKNIQYF
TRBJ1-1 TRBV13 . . TGTGCCAGCAGCCGTAGAATCGAAGCTTTCTTT CASSRRIEAFF
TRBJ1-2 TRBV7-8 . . TGTGCCAGCAGCGAACTGACGGATTATGGCTACACCTTC CASSELTDYGYTF
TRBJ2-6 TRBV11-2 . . TGTGCCAGCAGCTTTCGGAACTCTGGGGCCAACGTCCTGACTTTC CASSFRNSGANVLTF
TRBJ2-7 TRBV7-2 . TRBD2 TGTGCCAGCAGCTTAGCGGGAGGGACCTACGAGCAGTACTTC CASSLAGGTYEQYF
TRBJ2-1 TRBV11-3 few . TGTGCCAGCAGCTTTCGGGGGTCCACCTCCTACAATGAGCAGTTCTTC CASSFRGSTSYNEQFF
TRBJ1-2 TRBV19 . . TGTGCCAGTAGTCCGACGGGACTCCTGGACTATGGCTACACCTTC CASSPTGLLDYGYTF
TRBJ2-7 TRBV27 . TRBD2 TGTGCCAGCAGTTCGGGAGGGCCTTCCTACGAGCAGTACTTC CASSSGGPSYEQYF
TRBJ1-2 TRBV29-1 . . TGCAGCGTTGGGGTCCCGGGAGGCTATGGCTACACCTTC CSVGVPGGYGYTF
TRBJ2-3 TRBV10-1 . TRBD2 TGCGCCAGCAGTGGGAGGCTAGCGGGAGGCACAGATACGCAGTATTTT CASSGRLAGGTDTQYF
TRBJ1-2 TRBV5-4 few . TGTGCCAGCAGCTTGGAAGGGGATGGCTACACCTTC CASSLEGDGYTF
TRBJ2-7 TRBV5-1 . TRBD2 TGCGCCAGCAGCCATGGGACTAGCGGGAGACACCACGAGCAGTACTTC CASSHGTSGRHHEQYF
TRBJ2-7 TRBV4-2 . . TGTGCCAGCAGCCAAGAAGGTAGCTTGTACGAGCAGTACTTC CASSQEGSLYEQYF
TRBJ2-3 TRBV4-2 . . TGTGCCAGCAGCCAAGGGTCTAGCACAGATACGCAGTATTTT CASSQGSSTDTQYF
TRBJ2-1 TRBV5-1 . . TGCGCCAGCAGCTTGGCGCTACAATACAATGAGCAGTTCTTC CASSLALQYNEQFF
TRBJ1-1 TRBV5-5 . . TGTGCCAGCAGCTTTGAGGTCACAGCGCCGGTCACTGAAGCTTTCTTT CASSFEVTAPVTEAFF
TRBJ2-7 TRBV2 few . TGTGCCAGCAGTGTGGGATCTGCCTCCTACGAGCAGTACTTC CASSVGSASYEQYF
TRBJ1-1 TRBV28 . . TGTGCCAGCAGTTTAACTTCGTCCCTGGGCAGGGACACTGAAGCTTTCTTT CASSLTSSLGRDTEAFF
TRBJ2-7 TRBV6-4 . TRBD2 TGTGCCAGGGGGTGGGAAGGACTAGCGGGAGGGCCTTCCTCCTTCTACGAGCAGTACTTC CARGWEGLAGGPSSFYEQYF